The clone carrying this T cell receptor (beta chain) has a handful of counts. The target antigen is unknown. Assay used: immunoSEQ multiplex PCR; TCRdb lists only in-frame clones, some missing. The table includes fewer than 6,000 clones, roughly 30% detected once. The CDR3 runs 16 residues. Trimming pared 6 bases from V and 1 base from J, leaving 18 bases between. Germline CDR1 is MNHGY and CDR2 is SAAAGT. This record belongs to a study of T cells in localized non-small cell lung cancer. Findings of the study overall: Density of T cells in blood, when higher, went with longer overall survival. Tumor showed lower T cell clonality than uninvolved adjacent lung, where it was highest. Because researchers sequenced only one region of the tumor, heterogeneity is still possible.

The clonotype originates from a man aged 40 to 69 with stage II lung adenocarcinoma. The chain recombines TRBV6-8 with TRBJ1-1, with TRBD1 as a possible D gene (6 bases). Sequencing was performed on lung tumor tissue, taken before any cancer treatment. This CDR3 reads CASSNSFLQGNTEAFF. The CDR3 region has the DNA TGTGCCAGCAGCAATTCCTTCCTACAGGGGAACACTGAAGCTTTCTTT.